The 23 T cell receptor beta chains presented below share a single source sample, sequenced in a study of cytomegalovirus exposure and HLA in healthy donors. In the PCR, 60 Vbeta and 13 Jbeta primers were used. The repertoire was sequenced with immunoSEQ multiplex PCR; TCRdb's copy has only in-frame clones and lacks some. The sample yields about 150,000 clones, more than 70% seen once. Sequenced sample: PBMCs. These receptors came from a woman aged 40 to 50 in good health and CMV-seropositive.

The rearrangement links TRBV28 to TRBJ1-1; D is uncertain. CDR1 is MDHEN, CDR2 SYDVKM, per germline. This CDR3 is 15 amino acids long. Trimming stripped 5 bases from V and 9 bases from J, with 22 bases between. The CDR3 loop reads CASSPEFTAGSQAFF. CDR3 nucleotides: TGTGCCAGCAGTCCAGAATTTACCGCCGGGTCCCAAGCTTTCTTT.

This clone was recorded only once. The gene calls are TRBV14 and TRBJ2-7, with D possibly matching TRBD1 (6 bases). V was pared by 1 base and J by 2 bases, with 6 bases between. This CDR3 region has 13 residues. Germline values: CDR1 SGHDN, CDR2 FVKESK. The CDR3 is CASSQGGPYEQYF. CDR3 sequence (DNA): TGTGCCAGCAGCCAAGGGGGGCCCTACGAGCAGTACTTC.

In its sample, this clone was seen a few times. The chain carries TRBV30 and TRBJ2-7; perhaps TRBD2 as D (5 bases). The length of the CDR3 is 14 residues. Between the trimmed V and J ends, which lost 0 bases and 2 bases, there was a span of 11 bases. Germline CDR1 is GTSNPN and CDR2 is SVGIG (reference sequence). In DNA form, the CDR3 reads TGTGCCTGGAGTGTAGGACTCGAGGCCTACGAGCAGTACTTC. As protein: CAWSVGLEAYEQYF. Supplemented by reference TRBV30 and TRBJ2-7, the full variable domain reads SQTIHQWPATLVQPVGSPLSLECTVEGTSNPNLYWYRQAAGRGLQLLFYSVGIGQISSEVPQNLSASRPQDRQFILSSKKLLLSDSGFYLCAWSVGLEAYEQYFGPGTRLTVT.

The genes are TRBV28 and TRBJ2-2; 8 bases are a match to TRBD1. Germline trimming cut 5 bases from V and 4 bases from J; bases unmatched to any gene: 3. The CDR3 sequence is 14 residues long. Germline V lookup: CDR1 MDHEN, CDR2 SYDVKM. CDR3 region: CASSAGTGTGELFF. In nucleotides, the CDR3 is TGTGCCAGCAGTGCCGGGACAGGCACCGGGGAGCTGTTTTTT.

This clone was recorded a few times. CDR3 coding DNA: TGCGCCAGCAGCTTGGTAGGACTAGCGGGAGGCCCCCCCACAGATACGCAGTATTTT. It translates to CASSLVGLAGGPPTDTQYF. This chain links TRBV5-1 with TRBJ2-3; 14 nucleotides align to TRBD2. The CDR3 has 19 amino acids. With V trimmed by 0 bases and J by 2 bases, 8 bases remained unmatched. Germline values: CDR1 SGHRS, CDR2 YFSETQ.

V usage is TRBV7-2 and J usage is TRBJ1-5, with no clear D. The ends were cut back, 3 bases at V and 3 bases at J, with 6 bases in the middle. Germline assignment: CDR1 SGHTA and CDR2 FQGNSA. The CDR3 sequence is 13 residues long. The CDR3 nucleotides are TGTGCCAGCAGCTTTAGCAACAATCAGCCCCAGCATTTT. This gives the protein CASSFSNNQPQHF.

This chain connects TRBV15 to TRBJ1-5; D not resolved. Trimming took off 0 bases at V and 5 bases at J, with 11 bases between the two ends. The CDR3 sequence is 15 residues long. Germline lookup yields CDR1 LNHNV and CDR2 YYDKDF (reference sequence). The CDR3 DNA follows: TGTGCCACCAGCAGAGATCTGTCGAGTTATCAGCCCCAGCATTTT. Protein: CATSRDLSSYQPQHF.

The chain has TRBV9 and TRBJ2-7, with 7 bases identical to TRBD1. The trim removed 2 bases at V and 5 bases at J, leaving 4 bases unmatched. Looked up from germline, CDR1 is SGDLS and CDR2 is YYNGEE. The length of the CDR3 is 13 residues. CDR3 nucleotides: TGTGCCAGCAGCGTTGGACAGGCCGACGAGCAGTACTTC. As protein: CASSVGQADEQYF.

The chain uses TRBV5-6 and TRBJ1-2, with D maybe TRBD1 (5 bases). The CDR3 has 12 residues. Per the germline V gene, CDR1 is SGHDT and CDR2 is YYEEEE. V shed 6 bases and J shed 4 bases, with 10 bases lying between them. The CDR3 DNA reads TGTGCCAGCACCAACAGGACCTATGGCTACACCTTC. Amino acid sequence: CASTNRTYGYTF.

V is TRBV19 and J is TRBJ2-5, with 11 nucleotides matching TRBD2. The V and J ends lost 5 bases and 4 bases, in that order; junction bases with no gene match: 9. CDR3 size: 16 residues. The germline gives CDR1 LNHDA, CDR2 SQIVND (reference sequence). The CDR3 loop is CASSLSGRAVIETQYF. The CDR3 region has the DNA TGTGCCAGTAGTCTTAGCGGGAGGGCCGTCATAGAGACCCAGTACTTC.

This chain uses TRBV2 with TRBJ2-1; 10 positions match TRBD2. CDR3 length equals 15 residues. The germline gives CDR1 SNHLY, CDR2 FYNNEI. The V segment lost 6 bases and the J segment 3 bases; nucleotides outside the gene matches: 5. The CDR3 loop reads CASRLAGEGYNEQFF. The CDR3 coding sequence is TGTGCCAGCAGGCTAGCGGGAGAGGGCTACAATGAGCAGTTCTTC.

The sample holds a few counts of this clone. The J gene is TRBJ2-7, the V gene TRBV7-9, with 10 positions matching TRBD2. The CDR3 totals 19 residues. CDR1 and CDR2 (germline): SEHNR, FQNEAQ (reference sequence). The V segment lost 0 bases and the J segment 6 bases; nucleotides outside the gene matches: 17. CDR3 region: CASSLARSASGSSPREQYF. The DNA for the CDR3 is TGTGCCAGCAGCTTAGCGAGATCGGCTAGCGGGAGTTCACCCCGCGAGCAGTACTTC.

The V gene is TRBV2, the J gene TRBJ1-1; perhaps TRBD1 as D (6 bases). This CDR3 spans 13 amino acids. V dropped 7 bases and J dropped 11 bases, with 20 bases sitting between them. Germline V gives CDR1 SNHLY, CDR2 FYNNEI. Here the CDR3 reads CASTATGRRGAFF. CDR3 DNA sequence: TGTGCCAGCACCGCGACAGGAAGGCGAGGGGCTTTCTTT.

The chain carries TRBV18 and TRBJ1-5; D perhaps matches TRBD1 (6 bases). Trimming shortened V by 4 bases and J by 10 bases, and 11 bases separated the two germline ends. The germline gives CDR1 KGHSH, CDR2 LQKENI. The CDR3 is 12 residues long. The chain's CDR3 is CASSQQGPPQHF. CDR3 coding DNA: TGTGCCAGCTCACAACAGGGTCCCCCCCAGCATTTT.

The V and J genes are TRBV5-6 and TRBJ2-1; D gene uncertain. The CDR3 has 15 amino acids. Trimming pared 0 bases from V and 4 bases from J, leaving 11 bases between. Germline values: CDR1 SGHDT, CDR2 YYEEEE. The CDR3 region is CASSLGPAEYNEQFF. DNA of the CDR3: TGTGCCAGCAGCTTGGGCCCTGCAGAATACAATGAGCAGTTCTTC.

The V gene is TRBV7-9, the J gene TRBJ2-3; 10 nucleotides align to TRBD2. Germline V CDR1 and CDR2: SEHNR, FQNEAQ (reference sequence). The CDR3 contains 14 residues. V was clipped by 6 bases and J by 4 bases; unmatched bases: 4. The CDR3 sequence is CASSRGTSADTQYF. The CDR3 DNA is TGTGCCAGCAGTCGGGGGACTAGCGCAGATACGCAGTATTTT.

CDR3 in amino acids: CASRGDTIYF. DNA for the CDR3: TGTGCCAGCAGGGGCGACACCATATATTTT. The chain links TRBV6-1 to TRBJ1-3; D is undetermined. Trimming took off 6 bases at V and 8 bases at J, with 5 bases between the two ends. The germline gives CDR1 MNHNS, CDR2 SASEGT. The CDR3 loop spans 10 amino acids.

The chain employs TRBV28 and TRBJ1-3, with D uncertain. The CDR3 consists of 13 residues. The V gene's germline CDR1 is MDHEN and CDR2 SYDVKM. The V end was cut by 4 bases, the J end by 4 bases, with 8 bases between. The CDR3 reads CASSWEAGNTIYF. DNA for the CDR3: TGTGCCAGCAGTTGGGAGGCGGGAAACACCATATATTTT.

The chain couples TRBV19 to TRBJ2-3; D may be TRBD2 (5 bases). This CDR3 region has 15 residues. V lost 6 bases and J lost 3, with 16 bases in between. CDR1 and CDR2 from the germline V gene are LNHDA and SQIVND (reference sequence). CDR3 residues: CASSLGVIGTDTQYF. In nucleotides, the CDR3 is TGTGCCAGTAGCCTCGGGGTCATTGGGACAGATACGCAGTATTTT. The variable domain in full, with the rest retrieved from reference TRBV19 and TRBJ2-3, is DGGITQSPKYLFRKEGQNVTLSCEQNLNHDAMYWYRQDPGQGLRLIYYSQIVNDFQKGDIAEGYSVSREKKESFPLTVTSAQKNPTAFYLCASSLGVIGTDTQYFGPGTRLTVL.

The rearrangement uses TRBV30 and TRBJ1-1; D is uncertain. CDR1 GTSNPN and CDR2 SVGIG come from the germline V gene (reference sequence). Trimming left V 5 bases short and J 0 bases short, with 10 bases between. This CDR3 contains 13 residues. The CDR3 protein is CAWVRQVNTEAFF. The DNA for the CDR3 is TGTGCCTGGGTTCGTCAGGTGAACACTGAAGCTTTCTTT.

The gene calls are TRBV6-5 and TRBJ1-4, with TRBD1 matching 9 bases. V gave up 5 bases and J gave up 4 bases; unmatched junction bases: 2. CDR3 length: 14 amino acids. The germline V gene has CDR1 MNHEY and CDR2 SVGAGI. The CDR3 region has the DNA TGTGCCAGCAGTAACAGGGGGCTTAATGAAAAACTGTTTTTT. It specifies CASSNRGLNEKLFF.

The gene calls are TRBV21-1 and TRBJ1-2. TRBV21-1 is described as a pseudogene. The CDR3 spans 12 residues. The DNA for the CDR3 is TGTGCCAGCAGCAAAGCCCTTTATGGCTACACCTTC. It codes for CASSKALYGYTF.

This clone was seen only a few times. The chain joins TRBV2 to TRBJ2-7; weak D call: TRBD2 (5 bases). Germline assignment: CDR1 SNHLY and CDR2 FYNNEI. There are 14 residues in the CDR3. Trimming took off 6 bases at V and 4 bases at J, with 16 bases between the two ends. The CDR3 DNA is TGTGCCAGCAGCGATGTGGGAGCCGGATACGAGCAGTACTTC. Amino acid sequence: CASSDVGAGYEQYF.